The 28 T cell receptor beta chains presented below share a single source sample, sequenced in a study of CXCR3 chemokines and chemotherapy response in bladder cancer. TCRdb ran MiXCR on the PCR reads and lists one entry per CDR3 protein. Of more than 10,000 distinct CDR3 sequences listed, around 11% are singletons. The specimen was taken from a patient whose treatment included neoadjuvant chemotherapy. The receptors come from a human donor with bladder cancer that did not respond to neoadjuvant chemotherapy.

This clonotype was counted many times. The V and J genes are TRBV30 and TRBJ2-2; 14 nucleotides match TRBD2. The CDR3 is 15 amino acids. Per the germline V gene, CDR1 is GTSNPN and CDR2 is SVGIG (reference sequence). The J segment lost 6 bases and the V segment lost 1 base, leaving 1 base of the junction unmatched. This chain's CDR3 is CAWSGGLAGAGELFF. CDR3 nucleotides: TGTGCCTGGAGTGGGGGACTAGCGGGGGCCGGGGAGCTGTTTTTT.

Ten or more counts support this clonotype. The V call is TRBV6-6, the J call TRBJ2-5; no clear D. The V end lost 2 bases, the J end lost 2 bases, and 15 bases lay between the germline ends. Germline CDR1 is MNHNY and CDR2 is SVGAGI (reference sequence). The CDR3 length is 16 residues. The chain's CDR3 is CASSYVLGLDQETQYF. Written as DNA, the CDR3 is TGTGCCAGCAGTTACGTTTTGGGTCTAGATCAAGAGACCCAGTACTTC.

This clonotype is classed as medium-sized. The chain uses TRBV6-1 and TRBJ1-1, with a tentative D call TRBD1 (6 bases). The CDR3 sequence is 14 residues long. V was pared by 1 base and J by 4 bases, with 10 bases between. Germline V gives CDR1 MNHNS, CDR2 SASEGT. CDR3 amino acids: CASSEVGTFTEAFF. Here the CDR3 DNA reads TGTGCCAGCAGTGAAGTAGGGACATTCACTGAAGCTTTCTTT.

This clonotype was detected only a few times. J is TRBJ2-4 and V is TRBV20-1; D remains ambiguous. This CDR3 region has 15 residues. Trimming pared 5 bases from V and 1 base from J, leaving 15 bases between. CDR1 and CDR2 from the germline V gene are DFQATT and SNEGSKA (reference sequence). The CDR3 DNA reads TGCAGTGCTTCCGACTCTACTCGGGCCAAAAACATTCAGTACTTC. Translating gives CSASDSTRAKNIQYF.

This clonotype appeared many times. This chain uses TRBV6-6 with TRBJ2-7, with D possibly being TRBD2 (6 bases). The CDR3 runs 14 residues. CDR1 and CDR2 (germline): MNHNY, SVGAGI (reference sequence). Deletions cut 5 bases from V and 2 bases from J, with 13 bases between. The CDR3 coding sequence is TGTGCCAGCAGTACCGCGACTAGACCCTACGAGCAGTACTTC. This sequence encodes CASSTATRPYEQYF.

This clonotype was observed many times. The chain recombines TRBV19 with TRBJ1-4; TRBD1 agrees at 9 bases. The trim removed 7 bases at V and 0 bases at J, leaving 6 bases unmatched. The CDR3 loop spans 16 amino acids. Germline V gene lookup returns CDR1 LNHDA and CDR2 SQIVND (reference sequence). For the CDR3, the DNA is TGTGCCAGTAAGGACAGGGGAGGTTCAACTAATGAAAAACTGTTTTTT. As protein: CASKDRGGSTNEKLFF.

As concerns this clonotype: A far larger clone is one nucleotide away, so this likely arose from a read error. The chain links TRBV19 to TRBJ2-7; TRBD2 agrees at 12 bases. J gave up 7 bases and V 6 bases, and 10 bases lay outside the gene matches. CDR3 length: 15 residues. Germline V lookup: CDR1 LNHDA, CDR2 SQIVND (reference sequence). The CDR3 DNA sequence: TGTGCCAGTAGCCAGACTAGCGGGAGTTTAGATGAGCAGTACTTC. This encodes CASSQTSGSLDEQYF.

The chain uses TRBV9 and TRBJ2-1; 14 nucleotides agree with TRBD2. This CDR3 has 15 residues. V gave up 3 bases and J gave up 9 bases; unmatched junction bases: 5. The germline CDR1 and CDR2 sequences are SGDLS and YYNGEE. The CDR3 spells CASSDGTSGSSEQFF. CDR3 coding DNA: TGTGCCAGCAGCGACGGGACTAGCGGGAGTAGTGAGCAGTTCTTC.

This clonotype was found many times. The chain uses TRBV15 and TRBJ2-7; perhaps TRBD1 as D (6 bases). V shed 0 bases and J shed 2 bases, with 11 bases lying between them. The germline V gene has CDR1 LNHNV and CDR2 YYDKDF (reference sequence). This CDR3 is built from 15 residues. The CDR3 sequence: CATSRDRGQTYEQYF. The CDR3 nucleotides are TGTGCCACCAGCAGAGATAGAGGACAGACCTACGAGCAGTACTTC. The full variable domain, rest sourced from reference TRBV15 and TRBJ2-7, is DAMVIQNPRYQVTQFGKPVTLSCSQTLNHNVMYWYQQKSSQAPKLLFHYYDKDFNNEADTPDNFQSRRPNTSFCFLDIRSPGLGDTAMYLCATSRDRGQTYEQYFGPGTRLTVT.

This clonotype was observed a few times. V gene TRBV6-5 combines with J gene TRBJ2-5; D may correspond to TRBD1 or TRBD2 (5 bases each). Deletions cut 2 bases from V and 4 bases from J, with 11 bases between. Per germline, CDR1 MNHEY and CDR2 SVGAGI. The CDR3 contains 14 residues. CDR3 bases: TGTGCCAGCAGTTACCGGGACGGAAGAGAGACCCAGTACTTC. Translation gives CASSYRDGRETQYF.

This clonotype was picked up many times. The chain has TRBV18 and TRBJ1-6; TRBD1 is a possible D gene (6 bases). This CDR3 has 15 amino acids. Germline V lookup: CDR1 KGHSH, CDR2 LQKENI. Trimming removed 3 bases at V and 10 bases at J, with 16 bases between. In DNA form, the CDR3 reads TGTGCCAGCTCACCTGAACAGGGCCGTGAATCACCCCTCCACTTT. Its protein is CASSPEQGRESPLHF.

In this sample, this clonotype is medium-sized. J is TRBJ2-3 and V is TRBV6-5; no definite D call. The CDR3 covers 15 residues. V lost 4 bases to trimming and J lost 0 bases, with 11 bases between them. Germline V gene data show CDR1 as MNHEY and CDR2 as SVGAGI. The CDR3 reads CASSSRTVSTDTQYF. The CDR3 DNA follows: TGTGCCAGCAGTTCCCGGACGGTGAGCACAGATACGCAGTATTTT.

This clonotype was seen a handful of times. The V gene is TRBV18, the J gene TRBJ1-5; D is unclear. V was cut by 1 base and J by 5 bases, with 12 bases left in between. The CDR3 covers 15 residues. The germline gives CDR1 KGHSH, CDR2 LQKENI. CDR3 in DNA: TGTGCCAGCTCACCACAGGGAGCTAGGGATCAGCCCCAGCATTTT. It encodes CASSPQGARDQPQHF. The variable domain in full, with the rest retrieved from reference TRBV18 and TRBJ1-5, is NAGVMQNPRHLVRRRGQEARLRCSPMKGHSHVYWYRQLPEEGLKFMVYLQKENIIDESGMPKERFSAEFPKEGPSILRIQQVVRGDSAAYFCASSPQGARDQPQHFGDGTRLSIL.

This clonotype has at least ten counts. The V call is TRBV6-1, the J call TRBJ2-1, with D maybe TRBD2 (6 bases). The CDR3 has 14 amino acids. V lost 7 bases and J lost 0, with 10 bases in between. Germline CDR1 and CDR2: MNHNS and SASEGT. Written as DNA, the CDR3 is TGTGCCAGCATACACGGGAGCTCCTACAATGAGCAGTTCTTC. This translates into CASIHGSSYNEQFF.

This clonotype has a count of ten or more. This sequence joins TRBV18 and TRBJ2-2, with TRBD1 identical over 8 bases. Germline V gene lookup returns CDR1 KGHSH and CDR2 LQKENI. The CDR3 is 15 residues long. Losses at the gene ends were 2 bases for V and 3 bases for J; bases not matched to a gene: 2. DNA for the CDR3: TGTGCCAGCTCACCAGCGACAGGGGACACCGGGGAGCTGTTTTTT. Residues: CASSPATGDTGELFF.

This clonotype is termed medium-sized. V usage is TRBV6-1 and J usage is TRBJ2-6; D ambiguous. V shed 5 bases and J shed 0 bases, with 8 bases lying between them. The CDR3 loop spans 15 amino acids. The germline V gene encodes CDR1 MNHNS and CDR2 SASEGT. CDR3 bases: TGTGCCAGCAGTCCCCGGTCCTCTGGGGCCAACGTCCTGACTTTC. Translated: CASSPRSSGANVLTF.

This clonotype has just a few counts. The V gene is TRBV9, the J gene TRBJ2-7, with 7 bases fitting TRBD2. The length of the CDR3 is 14 residues. Germline loops: CDR1 SGDLS, CDR2 YYNGEE. Trimming took 0 bases from V and 4 from J; bases not matched to a gene: 4. The CDR3 loop is CASSVGVSGYEQYF. CDR3 nucleotide sequence: TGTGCCAGCAGCGTAGGGGTTAGCGGGTACGAGCAGTACTTC.

V and J are TRBV9 and TRBJ1-2; D call uncertain. The CDR3 has 14 amino acids. The V end was cut by 0 bases, the J end by 4 bases, with 10 bases between. Per germline, CDR1 SGDLS and CDR2 YYNGEE. CDR3 coding DNA: TGTGCCAGCAGCGTAGCGGACGGAAGCTATGGCTACACCTTC. It yields the protein CASSVADGSYGYTF.

The sample holds many counts of this clonotype. The chain links TRBV5-6 to TRBJ1-1; 7 bases line up with TRBD1. Trimming removed 1 base from V and 0 bases from J; junction bases left unmatched: 6. This CDR3 comprises 16 residues. The germline CDR1 and CDR2 sequences are SGHDT and YYEEEE. CDR3 region: CASSLRQGVMNTEAFF. The CDR3 DNA reads TGTGCCAGCAGCTTGAGACAGGGTGTCATGAACACTGAAGCTTTCTTT.

Ten or more counts support this clonotype. The gene calls are TRBV11-1 and TRBJ2-3; D gene uncertain. CDR1 and CDR2 (germline): SGHAT, FQDESV (reference sequence). The CDR3 totals 11 residues. Trimming pared 1 base from V and 6 bases from J, leaving 2 bases between. The CDR3 DNA follows: TGTGCCAGCAGCTTAGTGGATACGCAGTATTTT. This sequence encodes CASSLVDTQYF.

In this sample, this clonotype turned up once. A far bigger clonotype differs at one base, so this is likely a read error. The gene calls are TRBV6-5 and TRBJ2-1, with TRBD2 matching over 9 bases. The CDR3 loop spans 15 amino acids. The V gene's germline CDR1 is MNHEY and CDR2 SVGAGI. V trimming: 5 bases; J trimming: 4 bases; junction bases outside the gene matches: 6. CDR3 in DNA: TGTGCCAGCAGTGGGGGACTAGCCAGTTACAATGAGCAGTTCTTC. This gives the protein CASSGGLASYNEQFF.

By its share, this clonotype is medium-sized (0.01 to 0.1%). The rearrangement uses TRBV6-6 and TRBJ1-2, with TRBD1 identical over 10 bases. The V gene end was trimmed by 5 bases and the J gene end by 2 bases; junction bases not matched to a gene: 14. Germline V gene data show CDR1 as MNHNY and CDR2 as SVGAGI (reference sequence). This CDR3 region has 18 residues. DNA of the CDR3: TGTGCCAGCAGTACCAGCGGGACAGGGGAACACCAGAACTATGGCTACACCTTC. This gives the protein CASSTSGTGEHQNYGYTF.

On this clonotype itself: A far larger clone is one base from this, pointing to a likely read error. The V gene is TRBV5-6, the J gene TRBJ2-3; D not resolved. Germline-derived CDR1 and CDR2 are SGHDT and YYEEEE. The CDR3 runs to 12 residues. V was trimmed by 2 bases and J by 4 bases, leaving 5 bases between them. The CDR3 DNA is TGTGCCAGCAGCTTTCACGCAGATACGCAGTATTTT. Amino acids: CASSFHADTQYF.

This clonotype was found once. The rearrangement uses TRBV9 and TRBJ2-5, with TRBD2 matching 8 bases. The CDR3 consists of 15 residues. Per the germline V gene, CDR1 is SGDLS and CDR2 is YYNGEE. V gave up 3 bases and J gave up 4 bases; unmatched junction bases: 8. CDR3: CASSAGTGGLETQYF. The DNA for the CDR3 is TGTGCCAGCAGCGCTGGAACGGGAGGGTTAGAGACCCAGTACTTC.

The V and J genes are TRBV7-2 and TRBJ2-7, with TRBD1 matching 8 bases. The CDR3 has 13 residues. Germline V gene lookup returns CDR1 SGHTA and CDR2 FQGNSA. V was clipped by 3 bases and J by 6 bases; unmatched bases: 4. CDR3 region: CASSLADRGEQYF. The CDR3 region has the DNA TGTGCCAGCAGCTTGGCCGACAGGGGCGAGCAGTACTTC.

The sample holds a few counts of this clonotype. The chain links TRBV20-1 to TRBJ1-6; D uncertain. Trimming cost V 4 bases and J 0 bases, with 7 bases left between them. CDR1 DFQATT and CDR2 SNEGSKA come from the germline V gene (reference sequence). The CDR3 sequence is 14 residues long. The DNA of the CDR3 is TGCAGTGCTACCCGGGGCTCCTATAATTCACCCCTCCACTTT. Amino acid sequence: CSATRGSYNSPLHF.

By share, this clonotype ranks as medium-sized. The chain links TRBV19 to TRBJ2-2, with TRBD1 identical over 10 bases. The germline CDR1 and CDR2 sequences are LNHDA and SQIVND (reference sequence). The length of the CDR3 is 15 residues. J was trimmed by 4 bases and V by 1 base; bases with no gene match: 0. The CDR3: CASSIGQGATGELFF. In nucleotides, the CDR3 is TGTGCCAGTAGTATAGGACAGGGGGCCACCGGGGAGCTGTTTTTT.

This clonotype was picked up many times. The chain is built from TRBV19 and TRBJ1-5, with D perhaps TRBD1 (5 bases). CDR3 length: 14 amino acids. Between the trimmed V and J ends, which lost 11 bases and 0 bases, there was a span of 14 bases. The germline CDR1 and CDR2 sequences are LNHDA and SQIVND (reference sequence). CDR3 amino acids: CAAGQVYSNQPQHF. DNA for the CDR3: TGTGCCGCGGGGCAGGTATATAGCAATCAGCCCCAGCATTTT.